Presented here are 26 T cell receptor beta chains from one specimen sequenced in a study of blood T cell repertoires in COVID-19. Only in-frame clones appear in the TCRdb table, and some are missing; sequencing was by immunoSEQ multiplex PCR. The sample includes around 70,000 clones, approximately 78% of them seen just once. Input material: peripheral blood. All receptors come from an elderly woman with active or convalescent COVID-19.

This chain joins TRBV6-6 and TRBJ2-2; tentatively, D is TRBD1 (6 bases). Germline V gene sequence: CDR1 MNHNY, CDR2 SVGAGI (reference sequence). V was pared by 6 bases and J by 1 base, with 12 bases between. The CDR3 length is 15 residues. The CDR3: CASRTDRRNTGELFF. In nucleotides, the CDR3 is TGTGCCAGCAGGACGGACAGACGGAACACCGGGGAGCTGTTTTTT.

The chain carries TRBV5-1 and TRBJ2-1; 8 nucleotides match TRBD2. CDR1 is SGHRS and CDR2 is YFSETQ in the germline V gene. V was clipped by 4 bases and J by 3 bases; unmatched bases: 15. CDR3 length: 18 amino acids. This chain's CDR3 is CASSPGPQRELVYNEQFF. The CDR3 nucleotides are TGCGCCAGCAGCCCCGGCCCCCAGCGGGAGTTGGTCTACAATGAGCAGTTCTTC.

The chain carries TRBV6-2 or TRBV6-3 and TRBJ2-1, with 11 bases lining up with TRBD1. The CDR3 extends over 16 amino acids. V gave up 4 bases and J gave up 4 bases; unmatched junction bases: 6. Germline CDR1 is MNHEY and CDR2 is SVGEGT. CDR3 region: CASSSRTGGRYNEQFF. The CDR3 DNA reads as TGTGCCAGCAGTTCCCGGACAGGGGGCAGGTACAATGAGCAGTTCTTC.

In this sample, this clone turned up a few times. The rearrangement uses TRBV7-2 and TRBJ1-2, with a possible D match to TRBD1 (6 bases). The CDR3 runs to 16 residues. Germline V gene data show CDR1 as SGHTA and CDR2 as FQGNSA. Trimming removed 0 bases from V and 0 bases from J, with 11 bases in between. CDR3 loop: CASSLASGVTNYGYTF. In DNA, the CDR3 is TGTGCCAGCAGCTTAGCTTCAGGGGTCACTAACTATGGCTACACCTTC.

This sequence joins TRBV4-1 and TRBJ2-7; D gene uncertain. CDR1 and CDR2 from the germline V gene are MGHRA and YSYEKL. The CDR3 contains 16 residues. V lost 2 bases to trimming and J lost 0 bases, with 14 bases between them. The CDR3: CASSQILLLNSYEQYF. CDR3 nucleotide sequence: TGCGCCAGCAGCCAAATTTTACTTTTAAACTCCTACGAGCAGTACTTC.

The chain recombines TRBV15 with TRBJ2-5, with TRBD2 identical over 7 bases. The CDR3 totals 15 residues. Trimming at V came to 2 bases and at J to 5 bases, leaving 8 bases not matched to a gene. Germline CDR1 LNHNV, CDR2 YYDKDF (reference sequence). CDR3 region: CATSRLSREGETQYF. CDR3 nucleotides: TGTGCCACCAGCAGACTGTCAAGGGAGGGGGAGACCCAGTACTTC.

The V gene is TRBV29-1, the J gene TRBJ1-2; possible D gene TRBD1, 5 bases. The CDR3 contains 13 residues. Trimming removed 7 bases from V and 8 bases from J, with 20 bases in between. From germline, CDR1 is SQVTM and CDR2 ANQGSEA. The CDR3 protein is CSAPLGQGGGYTF. In DNA, the CDR3 is TGCAGCGCTCCTCTCGGGCAGGGAGGCGGCTACACCTTC.

V and J are TRBV30 and TRBJ1-6, with D unresolved. The CDR3 spans 12 residues. Trimming stripped 1 base from V and 10 bases from J, with 8 bases between. Germline V lookup: CDR1 GTSNPN, CDR2 SVGIG (reference sequence). For the CDR3, the DNA is TGTGCCTGGAGTGCAGGAACCTCACCCCTCCACTTT. This gives the protein CAWSAGTSPLHF.

The chain recombines TRBV28 with TRBJ1-3, with D perhaps TRBD1 (6 bases). Germline CDR1 is MDHEN and CDR2 is SYDVKM. The germline V and J ends were trimmed by 2 bases and 1 base, with 12 bases remaining between them. There are 16 residues in the CDR3. For the CDR3, the DNA is TGTGCCAGCAGTTTAAGGGGGGGGTCGTCTGGAAACACCATATATTTT. Translating it yields CASSLRGGSSGNTIYF.

V usage is TRBV7-3 and J usage is TRBJ2-5, with 7 positions matching TRBD2. CDR1 is SGHTA and CDR2 is FQGTGA in the germline V gene. The CDR3 length is 14 residues. With V trimmed by 1 base and J by 8 bases, 7 bases remained unmatched. The CDR3 protein is CASSLISGGGTQYF. The CDR3 region has the DNA TGTGCCAGCAGCTTAATTTCGGGCGGGGGAACCCAGTACTTC.

This chain joins TRBV24-1 and TRBJ2-3, with TRBD2 as a possible D gene (5 bases). Looked up from germline, CDR1 is KGHDR and CDR2 is SFDVKD. The CDR3 runs 14 residues. V lost 1 base, J lost 5 bases, and 9 bases lay in between. For the CDR3, the DNA is TGTGCCACCAGTGATTTAACGGGGAAAGATACGCAGTATTTT. It codes for CATSDLTGKDTQYF.

This chain connects TRBV6-6 to TRBJ2-4; D uncertain. CDR3 length: 12 amino acids. The V end lost 5 bases, the J end lost 9 bases, and 11 bases lay between the germline ends. CDR1 is MNHNY, CDR2 SVGAGI, per germline (reference sequence). In DNA, the CDR3 is TGTGCCAGCAGTCCAAGCCCCGGCATTCAGTACTTC. It yields the protein CASSPSPGIQYF.

This clone was detected once. This sequence joins TRBV27 and TRBJ1-1; possible D gene TRBD1, 5 bases. The V end was cut by 4 bases, the J end by 4 bases, with 13 bases between. The CDR3 has 14 residues. Germline CDR1 is MNHEY and CDR2 is SMNVEV (reference sequence). This CDR3 reads CASSSFNGGTEAFF. In nucleotides, the CDR3 is TGTGCCAGCAGTTCATTTAACGGGGGCACTGAAGCTTTCTTT.

The gene calls are TRBV7-9 and TRBJ1-1; 7 bases map to TRBD1. This CDR3 spans 13 amino acids. The trim removed 5 bases at V and 2 bases at J, leaving 2 bases unmatched. CDR1 SEHNR and CDR2 FQNEAQ come from the germline V gene (reference sequence). CDR3 sequence reads: CASSRTGNTEAFF. The CDR3 coding sequence is TGTGCCAGCAGCCGGACAGGAAACACTGAAGCTTTCTTT.

This clone showed up just once. The gene calls are TRBV25-1 and TRBJ2-3, with TRBD2 matching over 12 bases. The CDR3 consists of 17 residues. V dropped 4 bases and J dropped 2; count of bases not matched to a gene: 7. Per germline, CDR1 MGHDK and CDR2 SYGVNS. CDR3 region: CASSASLAGGFTDTQYF. Written as DNA, the CDR3 is TGTGCCAGCAGTGCGTCCCTAGCGGGAGGGTTCACAGATACGCAGTATTTT.

This rearrangement joins TRBV11-2 to TRBJ2-1; 7 nucleotides align to TRBD2. V trimming: 0 bases; J trimming: 14 bases; junction bases outside the gene matches: 7. There are 13 residues in the CDR3. Germline lookup yields CDR1 SGHAT and CDR2 FQNNGV. The CDR3 loop is CASSLERGSPKFF. The CDR3 coding sequence is TGTGCCAGCAGCTTAGAGCGGGGGAGCCCCAAGTTCTTC.

The chain employs TRBV7-8 and TRBJ1-2; D is uncertain. V lost 5 bases and J lost 5, with 12 bases in between. From germline, CDR1 is SGHVS and CDR2 FQNEAQ. The CDR3 contains 13 residues. The CDR3 spells CASSPTPLYGYTF. The CDR3 coding sequence is TGTGCCAGCAGCCCTACCCCGTTATATGGCTACACCTTC. Drawing the rest from reference TRBV7-8 and TRBJ1-2, the complete variable domain is GAGVSQSPRYKVAKRGQDVALRCDPISGHVSLFWYQQALGQGPEFLTYFQNEAQLDKSGLPSDRFFAERPEGSVSTLKIQRTQQEDSAVYLCASSPTPLYGYTFGSGTRLTVV.

This chain uses TRBV4-1 with TRBJ1-1; 8 nucleotides match TRBD1. Per germline, CDR1 MGHRA and CDR2 YSYEKL. The CDR3 runs 15 residues. With 2 bases clipped from V and 3 bases from J, the junction kept 5 bases outside the gene matches. In DNA form, the CDR3 reads TGCGCCAGCAGCCAATCCAGGGGGCAGGACACTGAAGCTTTCTTT. Its protein is CASSQSRGQDTEAFF.

Only a few counts were recorded for this clone. The chain joins TRBV28 to TRBJ2-4; perhaps TRBD1 as D (6 bases). Per germline, CDR1 MDHEN and CDR2 SYDVKM. Deletions cut 7 bases from V and 6 bases from J, with 16 bases between. The CDR3 length is 14 residues. This CDR3 is CASTPTQGPNIQYF. CDR3 nucleotide sequence: TGTGCCAGCACTCCTACCCAGGGGCCAAACATTCAGTACTTC.

The V call is TRBV7-2, the J call TRBJ2-5, with D perhaps TRBD1 (5 bases). Germline CDR1 and CDR2: SGHTA and FQGNSA. The CDR3 extends over 13 amino acids. The ends were cut back, 5 bases at V and 4 bases at J, with 11 bases in the middle. This CDR3 reads CASSPDSIETQYF. CDR3 DNA: TGTGCCAGCAGCCCTGACAGTATAGAGACCCAGTACTTC.

The sample holds a few counts of this clone. The genes are TRBV21-1 and TRBJ2-1; TRBD1, the table's D call, lacks a check against the DNA. TRBV21-1 represents a pseudogene. The CDR3 is 17 residues long. The CDR3 reads CASSKLNGTEGHNEQFF. For the CDR3, the DNA is TGTGCCAGCAGCAAACTCAACGGGACAGAAGGGCACAATGAGCAGTTCTTC.

CDR3 amino acids: CASSMVRTYGYTF. In DNA, the CDR3 is TGTGCCAGTAGTATGGTGAGAACCTATGGCTACACCTTC. The chain joins TRBV19 to TRBJ1-2; no reliable D call. Trimming pared 3 bases from V and 4 bases from J, leaving 9 bases between. The length of the CDR3 is 13 residues. Germline V CDR1 and CDR2: LNHDA, SQIVND (reference sequence).

This chain joins TRBV6-6 and TRBJ2-5, with TRBD1 as a possible D gene (6 bases). Germline V gene data show CDR1 as MNHNY and CDR2 as SVGAGI (reference sequence). This CDR3 is built from 14 residues. The germline V and J ends were trimmed by 5 bases and 0 bases, with 10 bases remaining between them. CDR3 coding DNA: TGTGCCAGCAGTAACACAGGGTACCAAGAGACCCAGTACTTC. Translation gives CASSNTGYQETQYF.

In this sample, this clone turned up a few times. The rearrangement uses TRBV6-2 or TRBV6-3 and TRBJ1-1; D possibly corresponds to TRBD1 (5 bases). The CDR3 totals 14 residues. Germline V gene data show CDR1 as MNHEY and CDR2 as SVGEGT. V was clipped by 1 base and J by 6 bases, with 12 bases between them. For the CDR3, the DNA is TGTGCCAGCAGTTACTTTCAGGGAGGCCCTGAAGCTTTCTTT. Protein product: CASSYFQGGPEAFF.

This clone came up a few times. The chain combines TRBV19 with TRBJ2-5; tentative D call: TRBD2 (6 bases). The V end lost 2 bases, the J end lost 0 bases, and 16 bases lay between the germline ends. The CDR3 runs to 17 residues. Germline-derived CDR1 and CDR2 are LNHDA and SQIVND (reference sequence). The CDR3 loop is CASSIRASVAYQETQYF. For the CDR3, the DNA is TGTGCCAGTAGTATACGGGCTAGCGTAGCTTACCAAGAGACCCAGTACTTC.

This clone occurred many times. The chain carries TRBV7-9 and TRBJ1-4; D not resolved. V dropped 10 bases and J dropped 6 bases, with 15 bases sitting between them. The germline gives CDR1 SEHNR, CDR2 FQNEAQ (reference sequence). The CDR3 has 13 amino acids. The CDR3 DNA follows: TGTGCCACCGAGATATGGGGAGATGAAAAACTGTTTTTT. Residues: CATEIWGDEKLFF.